This entry is about one TCR beta chain. Its antigen is currently unknown. Primers: 60 Vbeta forward and 13 Jbeta reverse. Sequencing was performed with immunoSEQ multiplex PCR; in TCRdb, only in-frame clones are kept and a portion is missing. The sample carries about 110,000 clones, 70% recorded once. The record originates from a study of cytomegalovirus exposure and HLA in healthy donors. This CDR3 spans 16 amino acids. The junction had 7 bases not matched to a gene; V was cut back by 4 bases and J by 1 base. Germline loops: CDR1 MNHNS, CDR2 SASEGT. Whole-study findings and limits: The investigators catalogued about 170 TCR beta chains as cytomegalovirus-associated. A classifier reportedly called cytomegalovirus status with high sensitivity and specificity.

The V gene is TRBV6-1, the J gene TRBJ1-1; 9 nucleotides line up with TRBD1. The receptor comes from a man aged 30-40 years in good health and CMV-seropositive. What was sequenced was PBMCs. In nucleotides, the CDR3 is TGTGCCAGCAGTGTATTTTCGGGACAGGGGAACACTGAAGCTTTCTTT. Translation: CASSVFSGQGNTEAFF.